This is a list of T cell receptor beta chains from one sample in a study of T cell changes during pregnancy in multiple sclerosis. Clones were read by immunoSEQ multiplex PCR, and TCRdb kept only the in-frame ones, dropping some. The top ten clones hold over 7% of a sample with over 10,000 clones, about 91% of them seen once. The sample was CD8+ T cells from peripheral blood mononuclear cells, taken in the second trimester of pregnancy. The receptors derive from a female donor in good health, enrolled as a control in a pregnancy study. CDR3s include the opening cysteine and the closing phenylalanine or tryptophan. D genes are given only for firm matches. Where a row states a size, it is once, few, many or the class of an expanded clone; other rows omit it.

CDR3,DNA,size,V,J,D
CASNTPEDVLAPGANVLTF,TGTGCCAGCAACACCCCCGAGGACGTGCTAGCCCCTGGGGCCAACGTCCTGACTTTC,-,TRBV28,TRBJ2-6,-
CASSLLAASTDTQYF,TGTGCCAGCAGCTTACTAGCGGCTAGCACAGATACGCAGTATTTT,few,TRBV7-2,TRBJ2-3,TRBD2
CASSKQGARATNEKLFF,TGTGCCAGCAGCAAACAGGGGGCGCGGGCGACTAATGAAAAACTGTTTTTT,once,TRBV7-9,TRBJ1-4,TRBD1
CASTELRTGGTEAFF,TGTGCCAGCACCGAGCTCCGAACAGGGGGCACTGAAGCTTTCTTT,-,TRBV5-4,TRBJ1-1,TRBD1
CASSIQSTDTQYF,TGTGCCAGCTCTATCCAAAGCACAGATACGCAGTATTTT,-,TRBV6-5,TRBJ2-3,-
CASSLTRTGGAYGYTF,TGTGCCAGCAGCTTAACGCGCACAGGGGGTGCCTATGGCTACACCTTC,-,TRBV7-9,TRBJ1-2,TRBD1
CASRPGTGNYEQYF,TGCGCCAGCAGACCCGGGACAGGGAACTACGAGCAGTACTTC,-,TRBV5-1,TRBJ2-7,TRBD1
CATSQSREGSPLHF,TGTGCCACCAGTCAATCGAGGGAGGGTTCACCCCTCCACTTT,few,TRBV15,TRBJ1-6,-
CASSWASGFNEQFF,TGTGCCAGCAGTTGGGCTAGCGGATTCAATGAGCAGTTCTTC,-,TRBV27,TRBJ2-1,TRBD2
CASLGTSNIQYF,TGTGCCAGCCTCGGGACTAGTAACATTCAGTACTTC,-,TRBV2,TRBJ2-4,TRBD2
CASRLRLAGANEQFF,TGCGCCAGCAGATTAAGACTAGCGGGAGCCAATGAGCAGTTCTTC,-,TRBV10-1,TRBJ2-1,TRBD2
CASRRTIRSGSHTTDTQYF,TGTGCCAGCAGGCGAACCATAAGATCAGGCTCGCACACCACAGATACGCAGTATTTT,-,TRBV27,TRBJ2-3,-
CASSFYRGRGTDTQYF,TGTGCCAGCAGCTTCTACCGGGGGAGAGGGACAGATACGCAGTATTTT,-,TRBV5-5,TRBJ2-3,-
CASSQDWMGQDHNEKLFF,TGTGCCAGCAGCCAAGATTGGATGGGACAGGACCATAATGAAAAACTGTTTTTT,-,TRBV4-2,TRBJ1-4,TRBD1
CASSESTGGFEKLFF,TGTGCCAGCAGCGAATCCACAGGGGGCTTTGAAAAACTGTTTTTT,-,TRBV9,TRBJ1-4,TRBD1
CASSFGGGGAVEQFF,TGTGCCAGCAGTTTTGGCGGCGGGGGGGCGGTCGAGCAGTTCTTC,-,TRBV27,TRBJ2-1,TRBD2